Presented here are 22 T cell receptor beta chains from one specimen sequenced in a study of T cell repertoires in cytomegalovirus infection. TCRdb itself ran the reads through MiXCR, one entry per CDR3 protein. This repertoire shows some 600,000 distinct CDR3 sequences, around 24% found once; its top ten account for roughly 8%. Sequenced: CD8+ T cells from PBMCs. The origin of the receptors is a human donor in good health (CMV status not recorded). Some clones in this sample may be carry-over from other donors' samples.

The CDR3 is CASSFPGGRDTQYF. The CDR3 nucleotides read TGTGCCAGCAGTTTCCCCGGGGGGCGGGATACGCAGTATTTT. V and J are TRBV27 and TRBJ2-3; tentatively, D is TRBD2 (7 bases). This CDR3 has 14 residues. Germline assignment: CDR1 MNHEY and CDR2 SMNVEV (reference sequence). V was clipped by 3 bases and J by 6 bases, with 13 bases between them.

Note on this clonotype: A read error is possible here, since a much larger clone lies one base away. This chain connects TRBV2 to TRBJ2-2; D is uncertain. This CDR3 region has 12 residues. Germline V gene sequence: CDR1 SNHLY, CDR2 FYNNEI. Here the CDR3 reads CASDKNPGELFF. The CDR3 DNA reads as TGTGCCAGCGACAAGAACCCCGGGGAGCTGTTTTTT.

This clonotype showed up many times. The V call is TRBV19, the J call TRBJ2-2, with a tentative D call TRBD2 (5 bases). The CDR3 consists of 15 residues. V lost 1 base to trimming and J lost 3 bases, with 9 bases between them. The germline V gene encodes CDR1 LNHDA and CDR2 SQIVND (reference sequence). The CDR3 is CASSIGRLYTGELFF. CDR3 nucleotide sequence: TGTGCCAGTAGTATAGGTAGACTATACACCGGGGAGCTGTTTTTT.

This clonotype was counted at least ten times. The V and J genes are TRBV7-2 and TRBJ2-3; 11 positions match TRBD2. This CDR3 has 19 residues. Germline V gene lookup returns CDR1 SGHTA and CDR2 FQGNSA. J was trimmed by 4 bases and V by 1 base; bases with no gene match: 13. CDR3 nucleotides: TGTGCCAGCAGCTTAGTCCCGTGGCATAGCGGGGGGGCCGCAGATACGCAGTATTTT. Protein product: CASSLVPWHSGGAADTQYF.

The chain carries TRBV14 and TRBJ2-1; 7 bases are shared with TRBD1. V was clipped by 8 bases and J by 5 bases; unmatched bases: 15. The CDR3 is 16 amino acids. The germline V gene has CDR1 SGHDN and CDR2 FVKESK. Here the CDR3 DNA reads TGTGCCAGCCAATCAAGTGGGGACAGCCCTCACAATGAGCAGTTCTTC. It is translated as CASQSSGDSPHNEQFF.

This clonotype appeared many times. This chain links TRBV7-8 with TRBJ2-5; D may match TRBD1 or TRBD2 (6 bases each). The CDR3 is made up of 14 amino acids. Trimming stripped 2 bases from V and 5 bases from J, with 12 bases between. In germline, CDR1 is SGHVS, CDR2 FQNEAQ. CDR3 protein: CASSLLGGRETQYF. CDR3 DNA: TGTGCCAGCAGCTTATTGGGGGGCCGCGAGACCCAGTACTTC.

The V call is TRBV27, the J call TRBJ2-1; D not certain. The germline V gene has CDR1 MNHEY and CDR2 SMNVEV (reference sequence). The CDR3 consists of 14 residues. The V gene lost 0 bases and the J gene lost 4 bases, with 7 bases spanning the gap. Written as DNA, the CDR3 is TGTGCCAGCAGTTTATCGGACGAGTACAATGAGCAGTTCTTC. This sequence encodes CASSLSDEYNEQFF.

This clonotype was seen only a few times. This chain links TRBV6-5 with TRBJ2-7, with D maybe TRBD1 (6 bases). V lost 0 bases, J lost 3 bases, and 15 bases lay in between. This CDR3 has 16 amino acids. CDR1 and CDR2 from the germline V gene are MNHEY and SVGAGI. The CDR3 DNA reads as TGTGCCAGCAGTTACTCGCGGGTGAGGGGGAGCTACGAGCAGTACTTC. Amino acid sequence: CASSYSRVRGSYEQYF.

The chain uses TRBV13 and TRBJ2-7, with D perhaps TRBD1 (7 bases). CDR1 and CDR2 from the germline V gene are PRHDT and FYEKMQ (reference sequence). There are 15 residues in the CDR3. V was pared by 0 bases and J by 3 bases, with 12 bases between. CDR3 loop: CASSLGAGGLYEQYF. The CDR3 DNA is TGTGCCAGCAGCTTAGGTGCAGGGGGGCTCTACGAGCAGTACTTC. Drawing the rest from reference TRBV13 and TRBJ2-7, the complete variable domain is AAGVIQSPRHLIKEKRETATLKCYPIPRHDTVYWYQQGPGQDPQFLISFYEKMQSDKGSIPDRFSAQQFSDYHSELNMSSLELGDSALYFCASSLGAGGLYEQYFGPGTRLTVT.

This sequence joins TRBV14 and TRBJ2-2, with 8 bases that match TRBD2. The V segment lost 0 bases and the J segment 3 bases; nucleotides outside the gene matches: 6. The CDR3 loop spans 17 amino acids. The germline CDR1 and CDR2 sequences are SGHDN and FVKESK. Written as DNA, the CDR3 is TGTGCCAGCAGCCAAGATCTGCGGGGGGCGGACACCGGGGAGCTGTTTTTT. Translated: CASSQDLRGADTGELFF.

This clonotype has just one count. The rearrangement links TRBV7-2 to TRBJ2-5, with 11 bases matching TRBD2. Germline-derived CDR1 and CDR2 are SGHTA and FQGNSA. The CDR3 has 16 amino acids. The V and J ends lost 10 bases and 1 base, in that order; junction bases with no gene match: 11. In DNA form, the CDR3 reads TGTGCCAACAGTCGCCATCTAGCGGGGGGCCAAGAGACCCAGTACTTC. It encodes CANSRHLAGGQETQYF.

V gene TRBV4-1 combines with J gene TRBJ2-3; 7 nucleotides agree with TRBD1. CDR1 and CDR2 (germline): MGHRA, YSYEKL. With 2 bases clipped from V and 0 bases from J, the junction kept 11 bases outside the gene matches. The CDR3 runs to 18 residues. CDR3 in amino acids: CASSQYPPTGPSTDTQYF. The CDR3 DNA reads as TGCGCCAGCAGCCAATACCCCCCGACAGGGCCTAGCACAGATACGCAGTATTTT.

This clonotype was seen a single time. This chain connects TRBV28 to TRBJ2-7; tentatively, D is TRBD2 (6 bases). This CDR3 is built from 18 residues. Germline-derived CDR1 and CDR2 are MDHEN and SYDVKM. In nucleotides, the CDR3 is TGTGCCAACAGTTTGGGGGGACTGTCGGGTTGGGCGGTCTACGAGCAGTACGTC. This gives the protein CANSLGGLSGWAVYEQYV.

This clonotype appeared many times. V and J are TRBV7-9 and TRBJ2-3, with a weak D call TRBD1 (6 bases). The CDR3 is 15 residues long. Trimming pared 4 bases from V and 4 bases from J, leaving 15 bases between. CDR1 SEHNR and CDR2 FQNEAQ come from the germline V gene (reference sequence). In nucleotides, the CDR3 is TGTGCCAGCAGCTCCCTCCTAGGGGGTGCAGATACGCAGTATTTT. It translates to CASSSLLGGADTQYF.

V is TRBV14 and J is TRBJ2-7; the D gene is possibly TRBD2 (5 bases). The CDR3 runs 13 residues. Trimming removed 3 bases at V and 4 bases at J, with 10 bases between. The germline CDR1 and CDR2 sequences are SGHDN and FVKESK. Here the CDR3 reads CASSHLRAYEQYF. CDR3 DNA: TGTGCCAGCAGCCATTTGCGGGCGTACGAGCAGTACTTC. Variable domain in full (rest from reference TRBV14 and TRBJ2-7): EAGVTQFPSHSVIEKGQTVTLRCDPISGHDNLYWYRRVMGKEIKFLLHFVKESKQDESGMPNNRFLAERTGGTYSTLKVQPAELEDSGVYFCASSHLRAYEQYFGPGTRLTVT.

This clonotype came up a few times. The gene calls are TRBV7-9 and TRBJ1-1; 7 bases are shared with TRBD1. The germline V gene has CDR1 SEHNR and CDR2 FQNEAQ (reference sequence). CDR3 length equals 13 residues. The trim removed 7 bases at V and 6 bases at J, leaving 8 bases unmatched. The CDR3 DNA follows: TGTGCCAGCACCTCGACAGGGACCCCTGAAGCTTTCTTT. Residues: CASTSTGTPEAFF.

V is TRBV4-3 and J is TRBJ1-2; no clear D. The length of the CDR3 is 14 residues. In germline, CDR1 is LGHNA, CDR2 YSLEER. Trimming cost V 4 bases and J 7 bases, with 16 bases left between them. DNA of the CDR3: TGCGCCAGCAGCCGAGAAGAAACACCCCCTGGCTACACCTTC. Translating gives CASSREETPPGYTF.

A remark on this clonotype: With a much larger clone just one base away, this may be a read error. This likely comes from a read error, as the CDR3 has no conserved phenylalanine or tryptophan at its end. The chain links TRBV7-2 to TRBJ1-1; 11 bases are a match to TRBD1. CDR3 length: 13 residues. The germline CDR1 and CDR2 sequences are SGHTA and FQGNSA. The ends lost 11 bases at V and 1 base at J; junction bases unmatched: 3. The DNA for the CDR3 is TGTGCCGGGGGGACAGGGGGGAACACTGAAGCTTTCTCT. It encodes CAGGTGGNTEAFS.

This clonotype turned up a few times. This chain links TRBV20-1 with TRBJ1-5; D gene unclear. In germline, CDR1 is DFQATT, CDR2 SNEGSKA (reference sequence). Between the trimmed V and J ends, which lost 1 base and 4 bases, there was a span of 11 bases. The CDR3 has 14 residues. The CDR3 loop is CSARARVQNQPQHF. CDR3 nucleotides: TGCAGTGCTAGAGCGCGGGTCCAGAATCAGCCCCAGCATTTT.

V and J are TRBV5-6 and TRBJ2-7; unclear D gene. V was trimmed by 6 bases and J by 2 bases, leaving 15 bases between them. CDR1 SGHDT and CDR2 YYEEEE come from the germline V gene. CDR3 length: 14 residues. DNA for the CDR3: TGTGCCAGCACCAATGAGTGGGGAACCTACGAGCAGTACTTC. It translates to CASTNEWGTYEQYF.

This chain joins TRBV12-3 or TRBV12-4 and TRBJ1-6, with D tentatively TRBD1 (5 bases). With 6 bases removed from V and 10 bases from J, the gap between germline ends came to 22 bases. This CDR3 is built from 16 residues. The CDR3 here is CASSSNPDGGISPLHF. CDR3 in DNA: TGTGCCAGCAGCTCTAACCCTGACGGGGGGATCTCACCCCTCCACTTT.

The chain is built from TRBV10-2 and TRBJ2-1; D may be TRBD2 (6 bases). CDR1 WSHSY and CDR2 SAAADI come from the germline V gene. V was pared by 2 bases and J by 7 bases, with 12 bases between. The CDR3 runs to 14 residues. The CDR3 nucleotides read TGCGCCAGCAGTGAGAACGGGGGTTGGAATGAGCAGTTCTTC. The encoded protein is CASSENGGWNEQFF.